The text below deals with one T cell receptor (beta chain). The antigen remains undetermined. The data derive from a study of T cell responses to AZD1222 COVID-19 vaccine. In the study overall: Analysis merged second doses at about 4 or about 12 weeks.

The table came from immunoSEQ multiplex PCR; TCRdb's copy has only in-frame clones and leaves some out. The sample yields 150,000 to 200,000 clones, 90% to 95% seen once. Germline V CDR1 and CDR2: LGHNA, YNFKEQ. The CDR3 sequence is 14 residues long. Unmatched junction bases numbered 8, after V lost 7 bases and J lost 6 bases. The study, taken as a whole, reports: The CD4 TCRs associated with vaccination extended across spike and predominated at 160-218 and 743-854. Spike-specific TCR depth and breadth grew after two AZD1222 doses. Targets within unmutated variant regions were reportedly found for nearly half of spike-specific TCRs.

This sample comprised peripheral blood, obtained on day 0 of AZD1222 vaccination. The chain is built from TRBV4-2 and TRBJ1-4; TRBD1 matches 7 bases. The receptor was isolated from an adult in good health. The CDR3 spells CASTEGGGDEKLFF. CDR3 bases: TGTGCCAGCACCGAAGGGGGCGGGGATGAAAAACTGTTTTTT.